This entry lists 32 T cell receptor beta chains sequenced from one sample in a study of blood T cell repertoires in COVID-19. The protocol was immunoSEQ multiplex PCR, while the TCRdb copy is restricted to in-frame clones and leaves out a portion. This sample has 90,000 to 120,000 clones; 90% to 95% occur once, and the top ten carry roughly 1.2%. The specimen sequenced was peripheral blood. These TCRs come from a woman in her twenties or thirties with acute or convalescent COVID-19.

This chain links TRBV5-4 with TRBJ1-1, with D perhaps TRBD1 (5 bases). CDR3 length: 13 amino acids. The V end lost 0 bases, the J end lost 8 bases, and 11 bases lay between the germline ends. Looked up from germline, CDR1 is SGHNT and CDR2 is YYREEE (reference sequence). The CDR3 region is CASSLERRVEAFF. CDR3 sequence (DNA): TGTGCCAGCAGCTTGGAGCGCAGGGTAGAAGCTTTCTTT.

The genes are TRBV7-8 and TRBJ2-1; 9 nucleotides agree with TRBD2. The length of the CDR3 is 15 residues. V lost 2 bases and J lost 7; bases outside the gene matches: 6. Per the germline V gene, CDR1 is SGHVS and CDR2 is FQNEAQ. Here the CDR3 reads CASSLPAGGFNEQFF. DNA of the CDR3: TGTGCCAGCAGCTTACCAGCGGGGGGATTTAATGAGCAGTTCTTC.

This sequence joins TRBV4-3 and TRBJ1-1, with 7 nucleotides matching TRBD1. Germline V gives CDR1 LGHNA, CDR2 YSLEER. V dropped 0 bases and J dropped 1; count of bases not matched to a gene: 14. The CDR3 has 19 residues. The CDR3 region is CASSQDTLQGPRPNTEAFF. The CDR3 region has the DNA TGCGCCAGCAGCCAAGATACATTACAGGGGCCCAGACCGAACACTGAAGCTTTCTTT.

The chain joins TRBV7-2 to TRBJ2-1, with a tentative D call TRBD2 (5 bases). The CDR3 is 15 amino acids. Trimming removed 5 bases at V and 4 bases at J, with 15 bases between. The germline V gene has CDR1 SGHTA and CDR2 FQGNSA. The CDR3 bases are TGTGCCAGCAGCCCTAGCTGGGCAGGATACAATGAGCAGTTCTTC. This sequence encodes CASSPSWAGYNEQFF.

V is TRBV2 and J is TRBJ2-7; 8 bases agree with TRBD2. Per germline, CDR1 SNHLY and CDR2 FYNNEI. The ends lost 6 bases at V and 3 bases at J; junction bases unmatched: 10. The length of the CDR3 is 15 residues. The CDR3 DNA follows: TGTGCCAGCAGCCAATTAGCGGGGCAGGTCTACGAGCAGTACTTC. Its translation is CASSQLAGQVYEQYF.

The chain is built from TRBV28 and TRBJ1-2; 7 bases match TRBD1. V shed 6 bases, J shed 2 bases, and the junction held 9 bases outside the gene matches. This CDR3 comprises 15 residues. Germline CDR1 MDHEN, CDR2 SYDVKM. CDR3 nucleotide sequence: TGTGCCAGCAGACAGACAGGGATTCCGAACTATGGCTACACCTTC. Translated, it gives CASRQTGIPNYGYTF.

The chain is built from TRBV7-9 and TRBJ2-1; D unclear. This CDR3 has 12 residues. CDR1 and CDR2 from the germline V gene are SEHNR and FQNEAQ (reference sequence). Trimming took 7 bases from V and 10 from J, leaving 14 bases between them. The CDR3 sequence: CASNPSRREQFF. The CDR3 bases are TGTGCCAGCAACCCCTCGCGGCGAGAGCAGTTCTTC. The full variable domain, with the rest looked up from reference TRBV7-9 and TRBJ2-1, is DTGVSQNPRHKITKRGQNVTFRCDPISEHNRLYWYRQTLGQGPEFLTYFQNEAQLEKSRLLSDRFSAERPKGSFSTLEIQRTEQGDSAMYLCASNPSRREQFFGPGTRLTVL.

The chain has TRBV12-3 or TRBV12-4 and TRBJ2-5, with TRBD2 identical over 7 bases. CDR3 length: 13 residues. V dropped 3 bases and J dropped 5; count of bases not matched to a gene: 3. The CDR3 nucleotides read TGTGCCAGCAGTTTCATGGGGGGGGAGACCCAGTACTTC. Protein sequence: CASSFMGGETQYF.

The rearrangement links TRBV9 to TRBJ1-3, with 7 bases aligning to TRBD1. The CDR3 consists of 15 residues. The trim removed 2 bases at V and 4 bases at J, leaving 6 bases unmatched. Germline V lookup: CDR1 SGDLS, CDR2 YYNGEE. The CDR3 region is CASSVSGTAGNTIYF. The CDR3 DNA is TGTGCCAGCAGCGTCTCTGGGACAGCAGGAAACACCATATATTTT.

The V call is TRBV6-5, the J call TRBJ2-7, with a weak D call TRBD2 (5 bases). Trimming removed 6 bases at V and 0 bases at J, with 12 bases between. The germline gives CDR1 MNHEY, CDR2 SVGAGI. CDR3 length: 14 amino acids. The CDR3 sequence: CASRGSSSSYEQYF. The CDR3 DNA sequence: TGTGCCAGCAGGGGGAGCTCAAGCTCCTACGAGCAGTACTTC.

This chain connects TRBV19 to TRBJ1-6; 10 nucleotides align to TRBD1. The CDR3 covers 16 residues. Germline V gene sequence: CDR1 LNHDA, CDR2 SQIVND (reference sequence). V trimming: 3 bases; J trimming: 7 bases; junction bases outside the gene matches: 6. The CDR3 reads CASSILGTGDNSPLHF. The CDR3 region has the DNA TGTGCCAGTAGTATCCTAGGGACAGGGGACAATTCACCCCTCCACTTT.

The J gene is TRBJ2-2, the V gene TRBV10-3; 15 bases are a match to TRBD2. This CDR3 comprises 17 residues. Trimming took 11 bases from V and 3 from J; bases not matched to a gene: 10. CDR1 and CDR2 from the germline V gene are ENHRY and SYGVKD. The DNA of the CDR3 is TGTGCCGCAGGACTAGCGGGAGGGCATACGGACACCGGGGAGCTGTTTTTT. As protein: CAAGLAGGHTDTGELFF.

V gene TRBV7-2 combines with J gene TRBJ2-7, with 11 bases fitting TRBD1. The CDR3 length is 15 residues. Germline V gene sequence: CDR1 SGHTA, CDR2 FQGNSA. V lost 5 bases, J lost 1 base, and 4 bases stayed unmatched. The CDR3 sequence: CASSLGTGGSYEQYF. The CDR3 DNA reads TGTGCCAGCAGCCTCGGGACAGGGGGTTCCTACGAGCAGTACTTC. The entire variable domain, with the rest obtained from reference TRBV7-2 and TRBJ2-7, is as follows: GAGVSQSPSNKVTEKGKDVELRCDPISGHTALYWYRQSLGQGLEFLIYFQGNSAPDKSGLPSDRFSAERTGGSVSTLTIQRTQQEDSAVYLCASSLGTGGSYEQYFGPGTRLTVT.

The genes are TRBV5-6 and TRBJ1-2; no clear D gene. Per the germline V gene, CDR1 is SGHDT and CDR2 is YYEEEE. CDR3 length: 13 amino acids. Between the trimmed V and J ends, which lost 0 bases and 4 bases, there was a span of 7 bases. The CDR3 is CASSLGEVYGYTF. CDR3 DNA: TGTGCCAGCAGCTTGGGAGAGGTCTATGGCTACACCTTC.

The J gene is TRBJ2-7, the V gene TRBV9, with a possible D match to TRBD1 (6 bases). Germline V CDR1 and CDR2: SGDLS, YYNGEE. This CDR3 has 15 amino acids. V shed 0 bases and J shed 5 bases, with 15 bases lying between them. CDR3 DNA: TGTGCCAGCAGCGTAGACGGGCAGGGGATAGACGAGCAGTACTTC. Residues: CASSVDGQGIDEQYF. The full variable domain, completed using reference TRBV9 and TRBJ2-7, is DSGVTQTPKHLITATGQRVTLRCSPRSGDLSVYWYQQSLDQGLQFLIQYYNGEERAKGNILERFSAQQFPDLHSELNLSSLELGDSALYFCASSVDGQGIDEQYFGPGTRLTVT.

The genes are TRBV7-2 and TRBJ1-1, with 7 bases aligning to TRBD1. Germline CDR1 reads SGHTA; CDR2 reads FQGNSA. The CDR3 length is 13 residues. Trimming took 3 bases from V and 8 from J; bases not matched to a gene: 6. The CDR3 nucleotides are TGTGCCAGCAGCTTCGACAGGGAAAGGGAAGCTTTCTTT. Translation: CASSFDREREAFF.

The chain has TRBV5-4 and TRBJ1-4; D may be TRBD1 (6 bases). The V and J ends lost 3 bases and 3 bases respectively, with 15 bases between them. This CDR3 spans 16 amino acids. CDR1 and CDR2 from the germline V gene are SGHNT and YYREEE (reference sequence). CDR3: CASSSGGARANEKLFF. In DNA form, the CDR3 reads TGTGCCAGCAGCTCGGGGGGGGCAAGGGCTAATGAAAAACTGTTTTTT.

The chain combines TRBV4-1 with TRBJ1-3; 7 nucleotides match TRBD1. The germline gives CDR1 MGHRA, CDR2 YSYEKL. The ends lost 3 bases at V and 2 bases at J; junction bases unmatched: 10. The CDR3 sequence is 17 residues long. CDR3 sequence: CASSQSGGQRPGNTIYF. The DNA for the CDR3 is TGCGCCAGCAGCCAGTCCGGGGGACAGCGGCCTGGAAACACCATATATTTT.

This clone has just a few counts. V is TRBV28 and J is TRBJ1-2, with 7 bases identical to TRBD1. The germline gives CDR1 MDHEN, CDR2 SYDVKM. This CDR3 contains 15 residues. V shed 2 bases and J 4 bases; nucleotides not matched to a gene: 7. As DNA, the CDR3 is TGTGCCAGCAGTTTACCCCAGGGGGTGCCCTATGGCTACACCTTC. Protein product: CASSLPQGVPYGYTF.

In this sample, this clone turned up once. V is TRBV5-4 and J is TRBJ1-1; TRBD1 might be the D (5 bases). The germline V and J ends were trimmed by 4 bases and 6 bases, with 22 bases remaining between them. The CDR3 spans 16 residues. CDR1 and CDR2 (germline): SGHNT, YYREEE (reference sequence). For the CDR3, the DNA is TGTGCCAGCAGCCCAACGATGGACATTACTCACCCTGAAGCTTTCTTT. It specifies CASSPTMDITHPEAFF.

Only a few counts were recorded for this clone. CDR3 DNA sequence: TGTGCCAGCAGTCCCGGGACAGGGATAGGGGTGTATGGCTACACCTTC. Its protein product is CASSPGTGIGVYGYTF. The rearrangement links TRBV28 to TRBJ1-2, with 9 positions matching TRBD1. The V and J ends lost 5 bases and 5 bases, in that order; junction bases with no gene match: 12. Germline V gives CDR1 MDHEN, CDR2 SYDVKM. This CDR3 is built from 16 residues.

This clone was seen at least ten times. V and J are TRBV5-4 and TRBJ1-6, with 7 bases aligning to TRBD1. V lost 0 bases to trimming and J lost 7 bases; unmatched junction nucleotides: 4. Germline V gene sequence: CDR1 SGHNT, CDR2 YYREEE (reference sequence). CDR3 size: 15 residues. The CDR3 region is CASSLEGTVNSPLHF. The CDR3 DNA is TGTGCCAGCAGCTTGGAGGGGACAGTCAATTCACCCCTCCACTTT. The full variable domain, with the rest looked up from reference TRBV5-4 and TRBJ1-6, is ETGVTQSPTHLIKTRGQQVTLRCSSQSGHNTVSWYQQALGQGPQFIFQYYREEENGRGNFPPRFSGLQFPNYSSELNVNALELDDSALYLCASSLEGTVNSPLHFGNGTRLTVT.

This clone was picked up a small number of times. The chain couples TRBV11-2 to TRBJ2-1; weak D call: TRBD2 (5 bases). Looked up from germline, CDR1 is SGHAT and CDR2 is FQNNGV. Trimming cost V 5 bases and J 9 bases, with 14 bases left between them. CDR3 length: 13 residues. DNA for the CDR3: TGTGCCAGCAGCCGACTATCTGGTATTGAGCAGTTCTTC. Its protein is CASSRLSGIEQFF.

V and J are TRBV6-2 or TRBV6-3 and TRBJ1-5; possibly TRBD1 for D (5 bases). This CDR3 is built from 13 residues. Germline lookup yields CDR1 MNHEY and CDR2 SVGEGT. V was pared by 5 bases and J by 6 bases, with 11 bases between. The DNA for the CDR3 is TGTGCCAGCAGTCGGACAACCAGTCAGCCCCAGCATTTT. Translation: CASSRTTSQPQHF.

The CDR3 DNA reads TGCAGTGCTAGTGGGACAGACAACACTGAAGCTTTCTTT. Protein product: CSASGTDNTEAFF. J is TRBJ1-1 and V is TRBV20-1; TRBD1 agrees at 7 bases. The CDR3 is made up of 13 amino acids. In germline, CDR1 is DFQATT, CDR2 SNEGSKA (reference sequence). Losses at the gene ends were 3 bases for V and 2 bases for J; bases not matched to a gene: 3.

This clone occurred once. The CDR3 region is CASSQGQANTEAFF. The CDR3 nucleotides are TGTGCCAGCAGCCAAGGACAGGCGAACACTGAAGCTTTCTTT. V usage is TRBV3-1 (or the pseudogene TRBV3-2) and J usage is TRBJ1-1; tentative D call: TRBD1 (6 bases). The CDR3 runs 14 residues. V was cut by 1 base and J by 1 base, with 7 bases left in between. The germline V gene has CDR1 LGHDT and CDR2 YNNKEL (reference sequence).

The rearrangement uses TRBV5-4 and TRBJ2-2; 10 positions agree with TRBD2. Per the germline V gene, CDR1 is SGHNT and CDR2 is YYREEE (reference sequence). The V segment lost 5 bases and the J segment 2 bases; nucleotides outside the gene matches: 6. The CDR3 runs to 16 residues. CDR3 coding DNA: TGTGCCAGCAGTCCAGGGACTAGCGACAACACCGGGGAGCTGTTTTTT. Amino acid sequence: CASSPGTSDNTGELFF. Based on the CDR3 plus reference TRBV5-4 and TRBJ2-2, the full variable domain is ETGVTQSPTHLIKTRGQQVTLRCSSQSGHNTVSWYQQALGQGPQFIFQYYREEENGRGNFPPRFSGLQFPNYSSELNVNALELDDSALYLCASSPGTSDNTGELFFGEGSRLTVL.

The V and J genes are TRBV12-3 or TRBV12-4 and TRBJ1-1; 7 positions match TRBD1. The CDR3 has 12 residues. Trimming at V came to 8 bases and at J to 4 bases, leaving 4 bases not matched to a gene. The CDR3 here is CASRQGATEAFF. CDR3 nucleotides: TGTGCCAGCCGACAGGGTGCCACTGAAGCTTTCTTT.

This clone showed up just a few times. CDR3 sequence (DNA): TGTGCCAGTAGTCCCCAGGGGCCATTCCCTGGCTACACCTTC. Translation: CASSPQGPFPGYTF. The chain uses TRBV19 and TRBJ1-2; tentative D call: TRBD1 (6 bases). Looked up from germline, CDR1 is LNHDA and CDR2 is SQIVND (reference sequence). CDR3 length: 14 amino acids. The V gene lost 5 bases and the J gene lost 7 bases, with 17 bases spanning the gap.

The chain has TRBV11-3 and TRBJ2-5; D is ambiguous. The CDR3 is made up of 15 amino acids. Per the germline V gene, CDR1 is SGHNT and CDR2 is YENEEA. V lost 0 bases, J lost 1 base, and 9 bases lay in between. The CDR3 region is CASSLDRWAQETQYF. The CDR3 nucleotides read TGTGCCAGCAGCTTAGATCGGTGGGCCCAAGAGACCCAGTACTTC.

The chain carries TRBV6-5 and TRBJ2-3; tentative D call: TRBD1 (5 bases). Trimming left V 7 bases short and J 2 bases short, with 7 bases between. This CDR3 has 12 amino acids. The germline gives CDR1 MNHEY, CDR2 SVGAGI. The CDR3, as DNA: TGTGCCAGCAACAGGAACACAGATACGCAGTATTTT. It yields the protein CASNRNTDTQYF.

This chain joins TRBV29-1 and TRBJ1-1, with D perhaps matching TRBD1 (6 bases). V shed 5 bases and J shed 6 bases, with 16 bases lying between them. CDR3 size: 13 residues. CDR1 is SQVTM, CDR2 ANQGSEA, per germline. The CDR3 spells CSVNLPGAPEAFF. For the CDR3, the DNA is TGCAGCGTTAACCTCCCAGGGGCTCCTGAAGCTTTCTTT.